The 24 T cell receptor beta chains reported below all come from one sample, sequenced in a study of T cells expressing NK-cell markers. Each CDR3 protein gets one entry in TCRdb, which reprocessed the 5' RACE reads and gives no DNA. The sample totals fewer than 400,000 distinct CDR3 sequences; its top ten clones hold roughly 5.2%. The sequenced sample consisted of blood T cells: a sorted CD56 or NKG2C T cell subset, CD4+ or CD8+ T cells, or bulk PBMC T cells (not recorded which). These receptors all stem from a man aged 18 to 69 in good health.

The chain couples TRBV7-9 to TRBJ2-5; TCRdb reports TRBD2, a call that lacks DNA to check it against. The CDR3 extends over 12 amino acids. Germline V gene data show CDR1 as SEHNR and CDR2 as FQNEAQ (reference sequence). This chain's CDR3 is CASGSPGLPMYF. Drawing the rest from reference TRBV7-9 and TRBJ2-5, the complete variable domain is DTGVSQNPRHKITKRGQNVTFRCDPISEHNRLYWYRQTLGQGPEFLTYFQNEAQLEKSRLLSDRFSAERPKGSFSTLEIQRTEQGDSAMYLCASGSPGLPMYFGPGTRLLVL.

The chain has TRBV5-6 and TRBJ2-3; TCRdb indicates TRBD2, and absent DNA this call remains unverified. The CDR3 is 15 residues long. Looked up from germline, CDR1 is SGHDT and CDR2 is YYEEEE. The CDR3 here is CASSLGLVSTDTQYF.

The V and J genes are TRBV2 and TRBJ1-5; TCRdb reports TRBD1, a call that lacks DNA to check it against. Germline CDR1 reads SNHLY; CDR2 reads FYNNEI. The CDR3 is made up of 13 amino acids. The CDR3 sequence is CASGRQGIQPQHF.

The chain is built from TRBV7-9 and TRBJ1-2; without DNA, the TCRdb call of TRBD1 cannot be checked. The CDR3 is 14 residues long. Germline values: CDR1 SEHNR, CDR2 FQNEAQ (reference sequence). The chain's CDR3 is CASNPGTGQYGYTF.

This rearrangement joins TRBV5-1 to TRBJ2-6; the D call from TCRdb, TRBD2, cannot be confirmed without DNA. Germline V gives CDR1 SGHRS, CDR2 YFSETQ. The CDR3 loop spans 16 amino acids. The CDR3: CASDSPNTSGANVLTF.

The chain joins TRBV20-1 to TRBJ2-7; as DNA is missing, the TRBD1 call by TCRdb cannot be tested. CDR1 is DFQATT and CDR2 is SNEGSKA in the germline V gene (reference sequence). The CDR3 sequence is 14 residues long. CDR3 region: CSASQGGPTYEQYF.

The V call is TRBV7-9, the J call TRBJ1-2. This CDR3 is 20 amino acids long. CDR1 SEHNR and CDR2 FQNEAQ come from the germline V gene (reference sequence). CDR3 protein: CASSLTVAWRVKSQNYGYTF.

The chain uses TRBV7-2 and TRBJ1-1; TCRdb picks TRBD1, but there is no DNA to check that call. CDR1 and CDR2 from the germline V gene are SGHTA and FQGNSA. This CDR3 is built from 14 residues. The CDR3 here is CASRPGHQNTEAFF.

The J gene is TRBJ2-4, the V gene TRBV30; the TCRdb call, TRBD2, lacks DNA for checking. Germline V gene sequence: CDR1 GTSNPN, CDR2 SVGIG (reference sequence). The CDR3 spans 14 residues. CDR3 in amino acids: CAWSVPGGGNIQYF.

This rearrangement joins TRBV28 to TRBJ2-2. This CDR3 has 12 residues. Germline values: CDR1 MDHEN, CDR2 SYDVKM. CDR3 residues: CASSLLVGELFF.

The CDR3 protein is CASSEQATSYLRGGELFF. This chain uses TRBV2 with TRBJ2-2; TCRdb calls TRBD2, which cannot be checked without DNA. Germline V gene data show CDR1 as SNHLY and CDR2 as FYNNEI. There are 18 residues in the CDR3. Using reference TRBV2 and TRBJ2-2 for the parts outside the CDR3, the full variable domain is EPEVTQTPSHQVTQMGQEVILRCVPISNHLYFYWYRQILGQKVEFLVSFYNNEISEKSEIFDDQFSVERPDGSNFTLKIRSTKLEDSAMYFCASSEQATSYLRGGELFFGEGSRLTVL.

This rearrangement joins TRBV12-3 or TRBV12-4 to TRBJ1-6; the D call of TRBD1 rests on TCRdb alone, since no DNA is present to check it. The CDR3 totals 14 residues. CDR3 region: CASSPRQYNSPLHF.

The chain couples TRBV15 to TRBJ2-7; there is no DNA to check the TCRdb D call of TRBD1. This CDR3 has 17 amino acids. Germline V gene lookup returns CDR1 LNHNV and CDR2 YYDKDF (reference sequence). CDR3 residues: CATSRAFRGGPDYEQYF. Combining the CDR3 with reference TRBV15 and TRBJ2-7 gives the whole variable domain DAMVIQNPRYQVTQFGKPVTLSCSQTLNHNVMYWYQQKSSQAPKLLFHYYDKDFNNEADTPDNFQSRRPNTSFCFLDIRSPGLGDTAMYLCATSRAFRGGPDYEQYFGPGTRLTVT.

This chain's CDR3 is CSVGGLAGGSVRELFF. The chain combines TRBV29-1 with TRBJ2-2; TCRdb lists TRBD2, though no DNA is available to test this call. This CDR3 has 16 amino acids. CDR1 is SQVTM and CDR2 is ANQGSEA in the germline V gene.

This chain links TRBV20-1 with TRBJ2-1; TCRdb picks TRBD1, but there is no DNA to check that call. This CDR3 region has 14 residues. The germline V gene has CDR1 DFQATT and CDR2 SNEGSKA (reference sequence). The CDR3 sequence is CSASRGSVYNEQFF.

This chain links TRBV20-1 with TRBJ2-1; the TCRdb call, TRBD1, lacks DNA for checking. This CDR3 is 14 amino acids long. CDR1 and CDR2 (germline): DFQATT, SNEGSKA (reference sequence). The chain's CDR3 is CSASTGDIYNEQFF.

This rearrangement joins TRBV15 to TRBJ1-2; TCRdb outputs TRBD1, but without DNA this stays unchecked. CDR3 length: 12 residues. The V gene's germline CDR1 is LNHNV and CDR2 YYDKDF (reference sequence). CDR3 amino acids: CATSMTAYGYTF. Based on the CDR3 plus reference TRBV15 and TRBJ1-2, the full variable domain is DAMVIQNPRYQVTQFGKPVTLSCSQTLNHNVMYWYQQKSSQAPKLLFHYYDKDFNNEADTPDNFQSRRPNTSFCFLDIRSPGLGDTAMYLCATSMTAYGYTFGSGTRLTVV.

The chain's CDR3 is CASSQVGGTNQPQHF. The rearrangement links TRBV3-1 to TRBJ1-5. The CDR3 contains 15 residues. Per germline, CDR1 LGHDT and CDR2 YNNKEL (reference sequence).

The rearrangement links TRBV7-6 to TRBJ2-7. The CDR3 has 14 residues. Germline V lookup: CDR1 SGHVS, CDR2 FNYEAQ. The CDR3 here is CASMRMADSYEQYF.

The rearrangement uses TRBV10-3 and TRBJ1-1; as DNA is missing, the TRBD1 call by TCRdb cannot be tested. Looked up from germline, CDR1 is ENHRY and CDR2 is SYGVKD. The CDR3 sequence is 15 residues long. The CDR3 is CAISESRGPNTEAFF.

This rearrangement joins TRBV5-1 to TRBJ1-4; checking the TCRdb D call of TRBD1 is not possible without DNA. The CDR3 consists of 14 residues. The germline CDR1 and CDR2 sequences are SGHRS and YFSETQ. The CDR3 sequence: CASTPGQFGEKLFF.

CDR3 in amino acids: CASSLVGSGTDTQYF. The chain couples TRBV7-2 to TRBJ2-3. Germline-derived CDR1 and CDR2 are SGHTA and FQGNSA. The CDR3 extends over 15 amino acids. Filled out from reference TRBV7-2 and TRBJ2-3, the complete variable domain reads GAGVSQSPSNKVTEKGKDVELRCDPISGHTALYWYRQSLGQGLEFLIYFQGNSAPDKSGLPSDRFSAERTGGSVSTLTIQRTQQEDSAVYLCASSLVGSGTDTQYFGPGTRLTVL.

The rearrangement uses TRBV12-3 or TRBV12-4 and TRBJ2-5; the D call of TRBD1 rests on TCRdb alone, since no DNA is present to check it. CDR3 size: 16 residues. The CDR3 loop reads CASSLVGTGFSETQYF.

The chain employs TRBV7-8 and TRBJ2-3; there is no DNA to check the TCRdb D call of TRBD2. The CDR3 has 16 residues. Germline CDR1 is SGHVS and CDR2 is FQNEAQ. The CDR3 loop is CASSARLAANTDTQYF.